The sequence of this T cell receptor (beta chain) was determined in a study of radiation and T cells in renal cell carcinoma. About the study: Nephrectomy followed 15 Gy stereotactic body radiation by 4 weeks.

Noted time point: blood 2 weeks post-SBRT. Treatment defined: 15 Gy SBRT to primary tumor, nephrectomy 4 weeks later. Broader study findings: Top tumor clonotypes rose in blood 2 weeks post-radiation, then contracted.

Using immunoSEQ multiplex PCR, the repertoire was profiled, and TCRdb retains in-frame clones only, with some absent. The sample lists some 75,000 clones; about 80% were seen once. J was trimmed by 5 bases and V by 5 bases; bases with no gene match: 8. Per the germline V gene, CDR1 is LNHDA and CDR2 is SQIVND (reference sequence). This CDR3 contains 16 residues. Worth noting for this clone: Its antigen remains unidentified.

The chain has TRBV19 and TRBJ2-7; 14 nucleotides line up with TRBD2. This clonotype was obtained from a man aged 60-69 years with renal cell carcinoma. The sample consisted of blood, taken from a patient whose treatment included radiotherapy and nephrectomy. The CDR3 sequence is CASSLQGLAGVHEQYF. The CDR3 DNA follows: TGTGCCAGTAGTCTCCAGGGACTAGCGGGAGTCCACGAGCAGTACTTC.